One sample yielded the 21 T cell receptor beta chains listed below, sequenced in a study of blood T cell repertoires in COVID-19. Using immunoSEQ multiplex PCR, the repertoire was profiled, and TCRdb retains in-frame clones only, with some absent. Of approximately 200,000 clones in the sample, less than 90% were seen once. The specimen sequenced was peripheral blood. The source is a man aged 35-49 years with active or convalescent COVID-19.

This clone turned up a few times. This sequence joins TRBV15 and TRBJ1-3, with TRBD1 identical over 8 bases. CDR3 length: 15 amino acids. Germline CDR1 is LNHNV and CDR2 is YYDKDF (reference sequence). V lost 2 bases to trimming and J lost 0 bases; unmatched junction nucleotides: 0. CDR3 sequence (DNA): TGTGCCACCAGCAGAACAGGGGGCTCTGGAAACACCATATATTTT. Protein sequence: CATSRTGGSGNTIYF.

V gene TRBV1 combines with J gene TRBJ1-1; the table's D call, TRBD1, has no DNA check behind it. TRBV1 corresponds to a pseudogene. This CDR3 comprises 21 residues. Here the CDR3 reads CTSSPSSTSHGTESMNTEAFF. The CDR3, as DNA: TGCACCAGCAGCCCCTCAAGCACATCCCATGGGACAGAAAGCATGAACACTGAAGCTTTCTTT.

This chain links TRBV30 with TRBJ2-2, with D unclear. Trimming removed 0 bases from V and 6 bases from J, with 5 bases in between. This CDR3 has 12 amino acids. Germline CDR1 is GTSNPN and CDR2 is SVGIG (reference sequence). CDR3 DNA sequence: TGTGCCTGGAGTGTATGGCCCGGGGAGCTGTTTTTT. This gives the protein CAWSVWPGELFF.

The J gene is TRBJ2-1, the V gene TRBV3-1 (or the pseudogene TRBV3-2), with unresolved D. V was shortened by 4 bases and J by 5 bases, with 18 bases between the two germline ends. The CDR3 runs to 16 residues. Germline CDR1 reads LGHDT; CDR2 reads YNNKEL (reference sequence). CDR3 sequence (DNA): TGTGCCAGCAGCCCTCTCCTAGGAACTGGTCACAATGAGCAGTTCTTC. It codes for CASSPLLGTGHNEQFF.

The rearrangement uses TRBV19 and TRBJ1-2; D is undetermined. The CDR3 is 15 amino acids. V was clipped by 8 bases and J by 2 bases, with 18 bases between them. From germline, CDR1 is LNHDA and CDR2 SQIVND (reference sequence). The DNA of the CDR3 is TGTGCCAGTGCAAACTTCTTGACAACGAACTATGGCTACACCTTC. It codes for CASANFLTTNYGYTF.

The chain is built from TRBV29-1 and TRBJ2-5; 7 bases match TRBD1. This CDR3 comprises 11 residues. V dropped 7 bases and J dropped 9; count of bases not matched to a gene: 8. The germline V gene has CDR1 SQVTM and CDR2 ANQGSEA. The CDR3 DNA is TGCAGCGCCGCGACAGGGTTGGCCCAGTACTTC. Encoded protein: CSAATGLAQYF.

For this clone: Within the sample, other DNA sequences also encode this same CDR3. The chain couples TRBV7-2 to TRBJ1-2, with 7 bases matching TRBD1. Germline values: CDR1 SGHTA, CDR2 FQGNSA. V lost 4 bases, J lost 4 bases, and 6 bases stayed unmatched. The CDR3 spans 14 residues. In DNA, the CDR3 is TGTGCCAGCAGCTCCCAAGGGACAGTCTATGGCTACACCTTC. Amino acids: CASSSQGTVYGYTF.

The chain joins TRBV6-5 to TRBJ1-2; TRBD1 is a possible D gene (5 bases). Germline V gene lookup returns CDR1 MNHEY and CDR2 SVGAGI. V was pared by 5 bases and J by 0 bases, with 13 bases between. CDR3 size: 15 residues. In nucleotides, the CDR3 is TGTGCCAGCAGTCGGACACATACAGCTAACTATGGCTACACCTTC. As protein: CASSRTHTANYGYTF.

The J gene is TRBJ1-4, the V gene TRBV6-1; possibly TRBD1 for D (6 bases). The CDR3 is made up of 18 amino acids. V lost 3 bases, J lost 1 base, and 18 bases lay in between. Per the germline V gene, CDR1 is MNHNS and CDR2 is SASEGT. The CDR3 DNA reads as TGTGCCAGCAGTGAGCGGACAGTAACGGGGCGAACTAATGAAAAACTGTTTTTT. Translated, it gives CASSERTVTGRTNEKLFF.

The chain joins TRBV9 to TRBJ2-2, with 7 bases aligning to TRBD2. The V and J ends lost 0 bases and 7 bases, in that order; junction bases with no gene match: 12. There are 17 residues in the CDR3. In germline, CDR1 is SGDLS, CDR2 YYNGEE. The CDR3 region has the DNA TGTGCCAGCAGCGTAGCTGCGGGAGTTCTTGGGAACGGGGAGCTGTTTTTT. It specifies CASSVAAGVLGNGELFF.

CDR3 sequence: CASSPYQLAREVAGELFF. The CDR3 nucleotides are TGTGCCAGCAGCCCCTACCAACTAGCTCGAGAGGTCGCCGGGGAGCTGTTTTTT. V gene TRBV7-3 combines with J gene TRBJ2-2; a weak D match, TRBD2 (6 bases). This CDR3 is built from 18 residues. Trimming cost V 5 bases and J 6 bases, with 25 bases left between them. The germline CDR1 and CDR2 sequences are SGHTA and FQGTGA.

CDR3 nucleotide sequence: TGTGCCAGCTCGCGCGGGGTCAGCACAGATACGCAGTATTTT. Its protein product is CASSRGVSTDTQYF. The chain has TRBV2 and TRBJ2-3; D is perhaps TRBD2 (6 bases). V was trimmed by 8 bases and J by 0 bases, leaving 12 bases between them. This CDR3 region has 14 residues. Per the germline V gene, CDR1 is SNHLY and CDR2 is FYNNEI.

This chain joins TRBV28 and TRBJ2-5; 10 bases agree with TRBD1. V gave up 4 bases and J gave up 4 bases; unmatched junction bases: 9. The CDR3 is 16 amino acids. CDR1 MDHEN and CDR2 SYDVKM come from the germline V gene. DNA of the CDR3: TGTGCCAGCAGTTGGGGACAGGGGATGCTTGGAGAGACCCAGTACTTC. Protein sequence: CASSWGQGMLGETQYF.

This chain uses TRBV28 with TRBJ2-7; D perhaps matches TRBD2 (6 bases). CDR1 is MDHEN and CDR2 is SYDVKM in the germline V gene. The CDR3 totals 12 residues. V was shortened by 4 bases and J by 4 bases, with 8 bases between the two germline ends. The CDR3 DNA is TGTGCCAGCAGTTCGGACTATTACGAGCAGTACTTC. Translating it yields CASSSDYYEQYF. Variable domain in full (rest from reference TRBV28 and TRBJ2-7): DVKVTQSSRYLVKRTGEKVFLECVQDMDHENMFWYRQDPGLGLRLIYFSYDVKMKEKGDIPEGYSVSREKKERFSLILESASTNQTSMYLCASSSDYYEQYFGPGTRLTVT.

The chain carries TRBV28 and TRBJ1-5, with no clear D. In germline, CDR1 is MDHEN, CDR2 SYDVKM. There are 14 residues in the CDR3. V was pared by 2 bases and J by 0 bases, with 5 bases between. CDR3 nucleotides: TGTGCCAGCAGTTTAAAAGCTAGCAATCAGCCCCAGCATTTT. Its translation is CASSLKASNQPQHF.

This chain joins TRBV7-2 and TRBJ2-7, with TRBD2 matching 9 bases. The J segment lost 7 bases and the V segment lost 1 base, leaving 8 bases of the junction unmatched. Germline CDR1 SGHTA, CDR2 FQGNSA. The CDR3 contains 15 residues. The CDR3 sequence: CASSLGGLASLEQYF. In DNA form, the CDR3 reads TGTGCCAGCAGCTTAGGGGGACTAGCCTCTCTGGAGCAGTACTTC. Filled out from reference TRBV7-2 and TRBJ2-7, the complete variable domain reads GAGVSQSPSNKVTEKGKDVELRCDPISGHTALYWYRQSLGQGLEFLIYFQGNSAPDKSGLPSDRFSAERTGGSVSTLTIQRTQQEDSAVYLCASSLGGLASLEQYFGPGTRLTVT.

V usage is TRBV5-8 and J usage is TRBJ2-7; 9 nucleotides align to TRBD2. J gave up 2 bases and V 0 bases, and 6 bases lay outside the gene matches. The CDR3 sequence is 16 residues long. Germline CDR1 reads SGHTS; CDR2 reads YDEGEE. The CDR3 loop is CASSLVLAGDTYEQYF. CDR3 in DNA: TGTGCCAGCAGCTTGGTCTTAGCGGGAGACACCTACGAGCAGTACTTC.

This chain connects TRBV5-4 to TRBJ2-1; D may be TRBD2 (6 bases). The V gene's germline CDR1 is SGHNT and CDR2 YYREEE (reference sequence). The length of the CDR3 is 15 residues. Trimming shortened V by 4 bases and J by 3 bases, and 14 bases separated the two germline ends. The CDR3, as DNA: TGTGCCAGCAGCCCACGATCGGAGGGCTACAATGAGCAGTTCTTC. Its protein is CASSPRSEGYNEQFF.

The V and J genes are TRBV5-4 and TRBJ1-2; D not resolved. Trimming pared 2 bases from V and 7 bases from J, leaving 12 bases between. Germline CDR1 reads SGHNT; CDR2 reads YYREEE (reference sequence). The CDR3 length is 13 residues. This chain's CDR3 is CASSFGGPVGYTF. The CDR3, as DNA: TGTGCCAGCAGCTTTGGAGGGCCGGTTGGCTACACCTTC.

The rearrangement uses TRBV19 and TRBJ1-5; 8 positions match TRBD1. Germline trimming cut 4 bases from V and 2 bases from J; bases unmatched to any gene: 13. Germline V gives CDR1 LNHDA, CDR2 SQIVND (reference sequence). This CDR3 comprises 18 residues. The CDR3 protein is CASSSYGTGRAGNQPQHF. The CDR3 DNA sequence: TGTGCCAGTAGTAGCTACGGGACAGGACGAGCGGGCAATCAGCCCCAGCATTTT.

The CDR3 sequence is CASSLQERNTEAFF. The CDR3 nucleotides are TGTGCCAGCAGTTTACAAGAGAGGAACACTGAAGCTTTCTTT. The chain links TRBV28 to TRBJ1-1; D not resolved. CDR1 is MDHEN and CDR2 is SYDVKM in the germline V gene. Trimming took 2 bases from V and 1 from J, leaving 8 bases between them. The CDR3 has 14 residues.